This is a list of T cell receptor beta chains from one sample in a study of blood T cells in healthy people across ages. TCRdb reprocessed the 5' RACE reads via MiXCR and lists one record per CDR3 protein. Here the sample spans about 650,000 distinct CDR3 sequences, over 40% being singletons. Sequencing was done on a sample of blood. These receptor sequences come from a woman older than 75 in good health. CDR3s leave out the opening cysteine and the closing phenylalanine or tryptophan. Each record gives: V gene, clone size, J gene, CDR3 protein. Part of the rows lack a size; the others show once, few, many or a class for expanded clones.

>TRBV12-3/TRBV12-4|once|TRBJ2-4
ASSSPRTGVAKNIQY
>TRBV5-1|.|TRBJ2-4
ASSFTGGGAKNIQY
>TRBV6-4|few|TRBJ2-3
ASSPTSGGTDTQY
>TRBV20-1|.|TRBJ1-5
SARDSYSNQPQH
>TRBV3-1|.|TRBJ2-1
ASSRPPSSSYNEQF
>TRBV29-1|.|TRBJ2-5
SVRQGAQY
>TRBV27|.|TRBJ1-2
ASRVGRDGYGYT
>TRBV2|.|TRBJ1-2
ASGAGAVNYGYT
>TRBV7-3|many|TRBJ2-2
ASSRLGTSATGELF
>TRBV28|.|TRBJ2-1
ASSFVEQF
>TRBV29-1|once|TRBJ2-3
SVDISGALTDTQY
>TRBV5-1|.|TRBJ2-1
ASSTRGGLNEQF
>TRBV5-1|.|TRBJ2-1
ASGVNNEQF
>TRBV27|.|TRBJ2-7
ASSTFPTGEQY
>TRBV5-1|few|TRBJ2-1
ASSLTAGLAGVNEQF
>TRBV25-1|many|TRBJ2-5
ASSERWLRRREETQY
>TRBV15|many|TRBJ2-3
ATSRDLSADTQY
>TRBV5-1|.|TRBJ2-7
ASSLGGTGGSEQY
>TRBV28|.|TRBJ1-4
ASSVDSSTNEKLF
>TRBV27|.|TRBJ1-2
ASSGAGTGGYT
>TRBV7-2|.|TRBJ2-7
ASSARRGLFFAQY
>TRBV3-1|.|TRBJ2-3
ASSPPWGRDTQY
>TRBV2|many|TRBJ1-2
ASTWDTRAEYGYT
>TRBV5-1|few|TRBJ2-7
ASSLDPTGQGGDEQY
>TRBV20-1|.|TRBJ2-7
SASTRLRQY
>TRBV7-8|.|TRBJ2-7
ASSLDRAHEQY
>TRBV6-5|many|TRBJ1-1
ASSYSTGSEAF
>TRBV4-1|.|TRBJ2-2
ASSLTGGRNTGELF
>TRBV4-2|.|TRBJ1-2
ASSQVPGYRGQDGYT
>TRBV27|few|TRBJ2-1
ASRLAGGRGNEQF
>TRBV29-1|.|TRBJ2-1
SVAGQGVNEQF
>TRBV5-1|.|TRBJ1-6
ASSRDTDNSPLH
>TRBV5-1|few|TRBJ2-6
ASSWGDPGANVLT
>TRBV12-3/TRBV12-4|.|TRBJ2-3
ASSFTGVTDTQY
>TRBV12-3/TRBV12-4|many|TRBJ1-2
ASSLAISYGYT
>TRBV29-1|many|TRBJ2-1
SVAGAWTVYNEQF
>TRBV12-3/TRBV12-4|.|TRBJ2-2
ASSFETSGGVGELF
>TRBV28|many|TRBJ2-7
ASREGQGNPYEQY
>TRBV7-9|.|TRBJ1-1
ASSLVGGGTEAF
>TRBV5-1|few|TRBJ2-1
ASRDRVPREQF
>TRBV10-3|.|TRBJ2-7
AIKVLPGPYEQY
>TRBV20-1|.|TRBJ2-5
SAAPGTGKEETQY
>TRBV11-2|few|TRBJ2-5
ASSLTSGPGPGTQY
>TRBV12-3/TRBV12-4|.|TRBJ1-1
ASSLGLDTEAF